These 13 T cell receptor beta chains were all obtained from the same sample, sequenced in a study of GPR56 and killer-like receptors on CD4 memory cells. Cells were FACS-enriched into one of five CD4+ populations defined by killer cell lectin-like receptor and GPR56 expression. Following a re-call of the reads, TCRdb has one entry per CDR3 protein and lacks DNA. Recorded here are over 1,400 distinct CDR3 sequences; the top ten clones represent approximately 13%. Sequencing was carried out using memory CD4+ T cells from blood. The source is a human donor in good health.

This chain connects TRBV9 to TRBJ2-1; TCRdb gives TRBD2 as the D gene, but with no DNA this cannot be confirmed. This CDR3 spans 15 amino acids. In germline, CDR1 is SGDLS, CDR2 YYNGEE. This CDR3 reads CASSPKMAPNNEQFF.

This clonotype ranks as medium-sized in terms of frequency. The chain employs TRBV29-1 and TRBJ2-1; there is no DNA to check the TCRdb D call of TRBD1. Germline loops: CDR1 SQVTM, CDR2 ANQGSEA. The CDR3 spans 11 residues. The CDR3 sequence is CSALRGDEQFF.

The chain links TRBV7-2 to TRBJ1-6; lacking DNA, the TRBD1 call made by TCRdb goes unchecked. Germline V CDR1 and CDR2: SGHTA, FQGNSA. This CDR3 contains 14 residues. The CDR3 sequence: CGRPGGTGNSPLHF.

The rearrangement links TRBV5-5 to TRBJ2-7; with no DNA, the TCRdb D assignment of TRBD2 cannot be verified. This CDR3 is 15 amino acids long. From germline, CDR1 is SGHKS and CDR2 YYEKEE (reference sequence). The CDR3 is CASSLVAGFSYEQYF.

J is TRBJ2-2 and V is TRBV25-1; TCRdb outputs TRBD1, but without DNA this stays unchecked. The CDR3 is 14 amino acids. CDR1 is MGHDK, CDR2 SYGVNS, per germline. CDR3 residues: CASWHGQGTGELFF.

This chain joins TRBV7-2 and TRBJ2-7; lacking DNA, the TRBD1 call made by TCRdb goes unchecked. The germline V gene encodes CDR1 SGHTA and CDR2 FQGNSA. The CDR3 spans 14 residues. The CDR3 region is CASSWTGGRYEQYF.

This chain joins TRBV29-1 and TRBJ2-1; there is no DNA to check the TCRdb D call of TRBD2. The CDR3 is made up of 15 amino acids. The germline V gene encodes CDR1 SQVTM and CDR2 ANQGSEA. This CDR3 is CSVVSGGATYNEQFF.

The chain recombines TRBV20-1 with TRBJ1-2; the D call from TCRdb, TRBD1, cannot be confirmed without DNA. Germline CDR1 DFQATT, CDR2 SNEGSKA (reference sequence). The CDR3 runs to 13 residues. CDR3: CSARVSGYYGYTF.

This clonotype is identified as large from frequency. The rearrangement uses TRBV10-3 and TRBJ2-1; TCRdb designates TRBD2, a call that cannot be tested without DNA. This CDR3 region has 15 residues. CDR1 is ENHRY, CDR2 SYGVKD, per germline. The CDR3 region is CATAPQRGGRDEQFF.

The rearrangement links TRBV2 to TRBJ2-3. Germline CDR1 SNHLY, CDR2 FYNNEI. The CDR3 is 12 residues long. CDR3 sequence: CASSAVTDTQYF.

V is TRBV5-4 and J is TRBJ1-2; TCRdb returns TRBD1, unconfirmable since there is no DNA. Germline CDR1 SGHNT, CDR2 YYREEE (reference sequence). The CDR3 consists of 15 residues. The CDR3: CASSSLGFQGYGYTF.

This chain joins TRBV6-6 and TRBJ1-1; TCRdb's D gene call, TRBD1, goes unchecked for lack of DNA. Looked up from germline, CDR1 is MNHNY and CDR2 is SVGAGI (reference sequence). This CDR3 has 14 amino acids. The CDR3 region is CASPGTGPGTEAFF.

This clonotype ranks as medium-sized in terms of frequency. The V and J genes are TRBV19 and TRBJ2-7. The V gene's germline CDR1 is LNHDA and CDR2 SQIVND (reference sequence). The CDR3 consists of 13 residues. This chain's CDR3 is CASSDSMRYEQYF.